This entry lists 21 T cell receptor beta chains sequenced from one sample in a study of blood T cell repertoires in COVID-19. Method: immunoSEQ multiplex PCR; TCRdb's copy keeps in-frame clones and lacks some. The table has 490,000 or so clones, approximately 90% seen once. Sequencing input: PBMCs or T cells enriched from blood (not recorded which). The receptor set was obtained from a woman in her thirties or forties who had recovered from COVID-19.

V is TRBV5-1 and J is TRBJ2-1; 7 bases line up with TRBD1. Germline lookup yields CDR1 SGHRS and CDR2 YFSETQ. V gave up 4 bases and J gave up 2 bases; unmatched junction bases: 3. The CDR3 sequence is 14 residues long. As DNA, the CDR3 is TGCGCCAGCAGCGAACAGGGGCCCTACAATGAGCAGTTCTTC. This sequence encodes CASSEQGPYNEQFF.

In its sample, this clone was seen once. V is TRBV5-1 and J is TRBJ1-2, with 9 bases identical to TRBD1. Germline lookup yields CDR1 SGHRS and CDR2 YFSETQ. This CDR3 contains 15 residues. V lost 4 bases and J lost 8; bases outside the gene matches: 12. CDR3 protein: CASSLMDRGGRGYTF. CDR3 nucleotide sequence: TGCGCCAGCAGCCTTATGGACAGGGGAGGGCGCGGCTACACCTTC.

The V and J genes are TRBV18 and TRBJ2-1, with 9 bases that match TRBD1. Germline-derived CDR1 and CDR2 are KGHSH and LQKENI. The CDR3 runs to 16 residues. Trimming at V came to 1 base and at J to 4 bases, leaving 5 bases not matched to a gene. In DNA form, the CDR3 reads TGTGCCAGCTCACCACGGGGGGACAGGGAGTACAATGAGCAGTTCTTC. It yields the protein CASSPRGDREYNEQFF.

The genes are TRBV2 and TRBJ1-1; no firm D call. CDR1 is SNHLY and CDR2 is FYNNEI in the germline V gene. The CDR3 sequence is 14 residues long. Between the trimmed V and J ends, which lost 4 bases and 0 bases, there was a span of 9 bases. CDR3 nucleotides: TGTGCCAGCAGTGCTAGACCTATGAACACTGAAGCTTTCTTT. This encodes CASSARPMNTEAFF.

The chain employs TRBV27 and TRBJ2-3; 8 nucleotides match TRBD2. The germline V gene has CDR1 MNHEY and CDR2 SMNVEV (reference sequence). V shed 3 bases, J shed 4 bases, and the junction held 9 bases outside the gene matches. There are 16 residues in the CDR3. The CDR3 DNA reads as TGTGCCAGCAGTTTGTGGTCGGGAGGGGCGGCAGATACGCAGTATTTT. Amino acid sequence: CASSLWSGGAADTQYF.

The CDR3 region has the DNA TGCAGCGCTCTGACTAGCGGGAGGGCCATTGGTGAGCAGTTCTTC. It codes for CSALTSGRAIGEQFF. The chain combines TRBV29-1 with TRBJ2-1; TRBD2 agrees at 14 bases. Germline CDR1 reads SQVTM; CDR2 reads ANQGSEA. Trimming at V came to 7 bases and at J to 9 bases, leaving 11 bases not matched to a gene. The CDR3 totals 15 residues.

The gene calls are TRBV19 and TRBJ2-1; the match to TRBD1 covers 10 bases. Germline-derived CDR1 and CDR2 are LNHDA and SQIVND (reference sequence). The CDR3 is made up of 15 amino acids. V gave up 3 bases and J gave up 9 bases; unmatched junction bases: 8. In nucleotides, the CDR3 is TGTGCCAGTAGTATTGGACAGGGGGGGGTCCGTGAGCAGTTCTTC. Protein: CASSIGQGGVREQFF.

J is TRBJ2-1 and V is TRBV10-2, with D maybe TRBD2 (6 bases). Germline CDR1 is WSHSY and CDR2 is SAAADI. The CDR3 runs 18 residues. Trimming left V 2 bases short and J 4 bases short, with 21 bases between. In DNA, the CDR3 is TGCGCCAGCAGTGAGGACCGGATGGGGGGAGTCGCTTACAATGAGCAGTTCTTC. Residues: CASSEDRMGGVAYNEQFF.

For this clone: Other DNA sequences in the same sample also yield this CDR3. The V and J genes are TRBV5-1 and TRBJ2-3; 10 positions agree with TRBD2. Germline trimming cut 4 bases from V and 0 bases from J; bases unmatched to any gene: 5. This CDR3 spans 16 amino acids. CDR1 SGHRS and CDR2 YFSETQ come from the germline V gene. DNA for the CDR3: TGCGCCAGCAGCCTTGGACTAGCGGAGAGCACAGATACGCAGTATTTT. Amino acids: CASSLGLAESTDTQYF. The full variable domain, completed using reference TRBV5-1 and TRBJ2-3, is KAGVTQTPRYLIKTRGQQVTLSCSPISGHRSVSWYQQTPGQGLQFLFEYFSETQRNKGNFPGRFSGRQFSNSRSEMNVSTLELGDSALYLCASSLGLAESTDTQYFGPGTRLTVL.

This clone was counted a single time. V gene TRBV29-1 combines with J gene TRBJ1-1; D is ambiguous. Looked up from germline, CDR1 is SQVTM and CDR2 is ANQGSEA. The CDR3 has 18 residues. Trimming shortened V by 4 bases and J by 4 bases, and 28 bases separated the two germline ends. The CDR3 DNA reads as TGCAGCGTTGTGCAGCAGGTAGGGAAAGGGAGCGTAGGCACTGAAGCTTTCTTT. This sequence encodes CSVVQQVGKGSVGTEAFF.

The gene calls are TRBV6-1 and TRBJ1-1, with unresolved D. The CDR3 extends over 13 amino acids. V was trimmed by 3 bases and J by 1 base, leaving 6 bases between them. The germline V gene encodes CDR1 MNHNS and CDR2 SASEGT. CDR3 nucleotides: TGTGCCAGCAGTGAGGCAGAGAACACTGAAGCTTTCTTT. Its translation: CASSEAENTEAFF.

The CDR3, as DNA: TGTGCCAGTACCCGACAGACTAGCTCTGGAAACACCATATATTTT. Translation gives CASTRQTSSGNTIYF. The chain combines TRBV19 with TRBJ1-3, with D perhaps matching TRBD1 (5 bases). V gave up 7 bases and J gave up 0 bases, with 13 bases separating them. CDR1 and CDR2 from the germline V gene are LNHDA and SQIVND (reference sequence). CDR3 length: 15 amino acids.

The chain carries TRBV9 and TRBJ1-1; TRBD1 might be the D (6 bases). Germline V gene data show CDR1 as SGDLS and CDR2 as YYNGEE. With 0 bases removed from V and 11 bases from J, the gap between germline ends came to 17 bases. The CDR3 sequence is 14 residues long. The DNA of the CDR3 is TGTGCCAGCAGCGTAGAGTTCGGGCGGGGGCCCGCTTTCTTT. It specifies CASSVEFGRGPAFF.

The J gene is TRBJ2-7, the V gene TRBV7-2; D may be TRBD2 (6 bases). The CDR3 loop spans 15 amino acids. Trimming pared 5 bases from V and 2 bases from J, leaving 16 bases between. Germline V gene lookup returns CDR1 SGHTA and CDR2 FQGNSA. The CDR3 DNA reads as TGTGCCAGCAGCCGGACCGGGACTTCCCCCTACGAGCAGTACTTC. Protein product: CASSRTGTSPYEQYF.

The chain couples TRBV27 to TRBJ2-7; D not certain. V lost 2 bases and J lost 9, with 14 bases in between. CDR1 is MNHEY and CDR2 is SMNVEV in the germline V gene (reference sequence). The length of the CDR3 is 13 residues. DNA of the CDR3: TGTGCCAGCAGTTTAGCCGCTCCCCTAGTGCAGTACTTC. This translates into CASSLAAPLVQYF.

A word on this clone: Other DNA sequences of this sample code for an identical CDR3. The J gene is TRBJ1-5, the V gene TRBV2; D is uncertain. Germline V CDR1 and CDR2: SNHLY, FYNNEI. V dropped 8 bases and J dropped 0 bases, with 14 bases sitting between them. The CDR3 sequence is 15 residues long. CDR3 protein: CASERDIYSNQPQHF. The CDR3, as DNA: TGTGCCAGCGAACGAGACATTTATAGCAATCAGCCCCAGCATTTT.

The count of this clone is one. The V and J genes are TRBV10-3 and TRBJ1-1, with D possibly matching TRBD1 (5 bases). Germline CDR1 ENHRY, CDR2 SYGVKD. This CDR3 has 13 residues. Trimming shortened V by 6 bases and J by 0 bases, and 8 bases separated the two germline ends. The CDR3 nucleotides read TGTGCCATCAGGACAGTAATGAACACTGAAGCTTTCTTT. As protein: CAIRTVMNTEAFF.

This chain links TRBV19 with TRBJ1-2; TRBD1 matches at 7 bases. The junction had 10 bases not matched to a gene; V was cut back by 5 bases and J by 4 bases. This CDR3 is 15 amino acids long. Germline CDR1 and CDR2: LNHDA and SQIVND (reference sequence). The CDR3 region has the DNA TGTGCCAGTAGTCCGTGGGACAGCAACCGCTATGGCTACACCTTC. Protein sequence: CASSPWDSNRYGYTF. The full variable domain, rest sourced from reference TRBV19 and TRBJ1-2, is DGGITQSPKYLFRKEGQNVTLSCEQNLNHDAMYWYRQDPGQGLRLIYYSQIVNDFQKGDIAEGYSVSREKKESFPLTVTSAQKNPTAFYLCASSPWDSNRYGYTFGSGTRLTVV.

The chain has TRBV19 and TRBJ1-1; D might be TRBD1 (6 bases). This CDR3 is built from 13 residues. V lost 6 bases and J 2 bases, leaving 10 bases between the germline ends. From germline, CDR1 is LNHDA and CDR2 SQIVND (reference sequence). The CDR3 DNA reads TGTGCCAGTAGACGGACAGTCAACACTGAAGCTTTCTTT. It translates to CASRRTVNTEAFF.

This chain connects TRBV11-3 to TRBJ1-6; 8 bases align to TRBD1. The ends lost 4 bases at V and 6 bases at J; junction bases unmatched: 5. The germline V gene encodes CDR1 SGHNT and CDR2 YENEEA. CDR3 length equals 15 residues. CDR3 bases: TGTGCCAGCAGCTCCGGACAGGGCCGTAATTCACCCCTCCACTTT. This sequence encodes CASSSGQGRNSPLHF.

With respect to this clone: Different DNA sequences within this sample yield the same CDR3. V is TRBV5-1 and J is TRBJ2-5; 9 nucleotides align to TRBD2. Germline V gives CDR1 SGHRS, CDR2 YFSETQ. The junction had 5 bases not matched to a gene; V was cut back by 0 bases and J by 5 bases. There are 15 residues in the CDR3. The CDR3 region has the DNA TGCGCCAGCAGCTTGGAGGCTAGCGGGGAGGAGACCCAGTACTTC. Amino acid sequence: CASSLEASGEETQYF. Using reference TRBV5-1 and TRBJ2-5 for the parts outside the CDR3, the full variable domain is KAGVTQTPRYLIKTRGQQVTLSCSPISGHRSVSWYQQTPGQGLQFLFEYFSETQRNKGNFPGRFSGRQFSNSRSEMNVSTLELGDSALYLCASSLEASGEETQYFGPGTRLLVL.